Detailed here is one T cell receptor (beta chain). 60 Vbeta and 13 Jbeta primers were used in PCR. Clones were read by immunoSEQ multiplex PCR, and TCRdb kept only the in-frame ones, dropping some. The profile shows approximately 140,000 clones, 70% to 80% of them singletons. V shed 6 bases and J shed 1 base, with 15 bases lying between them. The CDR3 is 15 amino acids. Germline assignment: CDR1 MDHEN and CDR2 SYDVKM. The record originates from a study of cytomegalovirus exposure and HLA in healthy donors. This receptor was taken from a human donor in good health. The V call is TRBV28, the J call TRBJ1-1, with D perhaps TRBD1 (6 bases). Input material: PBMCs. The CDR3 nucleotides are TGTGCCAGCAGCCCTCCCACAGGGTGGAACACTGAAGCTTTCTTT. This encodes CASSPPTGWNTEAFF.